Presented here are 18 T cell receptor beta chains from one specimen sequenced in a study of T cell responses to AZD1222 COVID-19 vaccine. Assay: immunoSEQ multiplex PCR; the TCRdb copy retains only in-frame clones and omits some. The sample yields 65,000 to 80,000 clones, about 92% seen once. Sequenced material: peripheral blood, taken on day 0 of MenACWY control vaccination. The receptors stem from an adult in good health.

This clone has only one observation. The V gene is TRBV24-1, the J gene TRBJ1-5, with unresolved D. This CDR3 comprises 12 residues. The V and J ends lost 6 bases and 6 bases respectively, with 8 bases between them. Germline V gene sequence: CDR1 KGHDR, CDR2 SFDVKD. The CDR3 region is CATSLGFQPQHF. The DNA for the CDR3 is TGTGCCACCAGTTTGGGGTTTCAGCCCCAGCATTTT.

This chain connects TRBV5-1 to TRBJ2-7; TRBD2 aligns across 9 bases. From germline, CDR1 is SGHRS and CDR2 YFSETQ. The CDR3 is 13 amino acids. V was pared by 1 base and J by 7 bases, with 3 bases of the junction left unmatched. The CDR3 DNA follows: TGCGCCAGCAGCTTGCTAGCGGGACTTGAGCAGTACTTC. This translates into CASSLLAGLEQYF.

This chain joins TRBV4-3 and TRBJ2-7; D is perhaps TRBD1 (6 bases). This CDR3 region has 15 residues. CDR1 and CDR2 (germline): LGHNA, YSLEER. The germline V and J ends were trimmed by 1 base and 0 bases, with 10 bases remaining between them. CDR3 sequence: CASSQGQVGSYEQYF. DNA for the CDR3: TGCGCCAGCAGCCAAGGACAGGTAGGCTCCTACGAGCAGTACTTC.

The V call is TRBV2, the J call TRBJ1-1; no clear D. Between the trimmed V and J ends, which lost 2 bases and 6 bases, there was a span of 10 bases. This CDR3 has 13 amino acids. CDR1 is SNHLY, CDR2 FYNNEI, per germline. The CDR3 region has the DNA TGTGCCAGCAGTGAAACAGATGCCCCTGAAGCTTTCTTT. This gives the protein CASSETDAPEAFF.

J is TRBJ1-4 and V is TRBV19; TRBD1 matches at 10 bases. This CDR3 comprises 14 residues. Germline CDR1 and CDR2: LNHDA and SQIVND (reference sequence). V shed 5 bases, J shed 6 bases, and the junction held 3 bases outside the gene matches. The CDR3, as DNA: TGTGCCAGTAGTTGGACAGGGGGAGATGAAAAACTGTTTTTT. Protein sequence: CASSWTGGDEKLFF.

The chain has TRBV10-3 and TRBJ2-2; 12 bases match TRBD2. CDR3 length equals 13 residues. Germline assignment: CDR1 ENHRY and CDR2 SYGVKD. Trimming took 10 bases from V and 5 from J; bases not matched to a gene: 2. CDR3 in DNA: TGTGCCAGCACTAGCGGGGGGACCGGGGAGCTGTTTTTT. Encoded protein: CASTSGGTGELFF.

The chain uses TRBV7-2 and TRBJ1-6; D is unresolved. CDR3 length equals 18 residues. V was trimmed by 1 base and J by 0 bases, leaving 13 bases between them. CDR1 is SGHTA, CDR2 FQGNSA, per germline. In DNA, the CDR3 is TGTGCCAGCAGCTTAGTCGAACCATCGAACTCCTATAATTCACCCCTCCACTTT. Encoded protein: CASSLVEPSNSYNSPLHF.

The chain uses TRBV5-1 and TRBJ2-6; 7 nucleotides agree with TRBD1. The length of the CDR3 is 19 residues. The germline CDR1 and CDR2 sequences are SGHRS and YFSETQ. V gave up 2 bases and J gave up 1 base; unmatched junction bases: 12. As DNA, the CDR3 is TGCGCCAGCAGCTTCTCGAATCCCCGACAGGGTTCTGGGGCCAACGTCCTGACTTTC. Its protein product is CASSFSNPRQGSGANVLTF. The entire variable domain, with the rest obtained from reference TRBV5-1 and TRBJ2-6, is as follows: KAGVTQTPRYLIKTRGQQVTLSCSPISGHRSVSWYQQTPGQGLQFLFEYFSETQRNKGNFPGRFSGRQFSNSRSEMNVSTLELGDSALYLCASSFSNPRQGSGANVLTFGAGSRLTVL.

V gene TRBV19 combines with J gene TRBJ2-1; D is unresolved. CDR3 length: 13 amino acids. Trimming shortened V by 5 bases and J by 6 bases, and 11 bases separated the two germline ends. CDR1 is LNHDA and CDR2 is SQIVND in the germline V gene (reference sequence). CDR3: CASSGQSSNEQFF. The CDR3 region has the DNA TGTGCCAGTAGTGGGCAGTCGAGCAATGAGCAGTTCTTC.

The chain is built from TRBV29-1 and TRBJ2-1; 8 positions match TRBD1. This CDR3 contains 15 residues. The ends lost 6 bases at V and 4 bases at J; junction bases unmatched: 11. In germline, CDR1 is SQVTM, CDR2 ANQGSEA. This CDR3 is CSVGVLDRGYNEQFF. For the CDR3, the DNA is TGCAGCGTCGGCGTACTCGACAGGGGATACAATGAGCAGTTCTTC.

This clone was counted once. V gene TRBV5-1 combines with J gene TRBJ1-5; D remains unclear. V gave up 1 base and J gave up 0 bases, with 5 bases separating them. CDR1 and CDR2 (germline): SGHRS, YFSETQ. The length of the CDR3 is 14 residues. Here the CDR3 reads CASSLWGSNQPQHF. The CDR3 coding sequence is TGCGCCAGCAGCTTGTGGGGTAGCAATCAGCCCCAGCATTTT.

The rearrangement links TRBV9 to TRBJ2-3, with D perhaps matching TRBD1 (6 bases). Per the germline V gene, CDR1 is SGDLS and CDR2 is YYNGEE. V was trimmed by 3 bases and J by 4 bases, leaving 15 bases between them. The CDR3 length is 15 residues. The CDR3 protein is CASSEATGVPDTQYF. The CDR3 nucleotides are TGTGCCAGCAGCGAGGCGACAGGCGTCCCAGATACGCAGTATTTT.

The sample holds one count of this clone. The chain carries TRBV19 and TRBJ2-1, with TRBD1 matching over 7 bases. The length of the CDR3 is 14 residues. Looked up from germline, CDR1 is LNHDA and CDR2 is SQIVND (reference sequence). Trimming removed 5 bases from V and 1 base from J; junction bases left unmatched: 2. In DNA, the CDR3 is TGTGCCAGTAGTGAGGACAGGTCCTACAATGAGCAGTTCTTC. Encoded protein: CASSEDRSYNEQFF. The entire variable domain, with the rest obtained from reference TRBV19 and TRBJ2-1, is as follows: DGGITQSPKYLFRKEGQNVTLSCEQNLNHDAMYWYRQDPGQGLRLIYYSQIVNDFQKGDIAEGYSVSREKKESFPLTVTSAQKNPTAFYLCASSEDRSYNEQFFGPGTRLTVL.

CDR3 sequence reads: CASSLVAGLNTEAFF. The CDR3 DNA reads TGCGCCAGCAGCTTGGTGGCAGGGCTGAACACTGAAGCTTTCTTT. The chain recombines TRBV5-1 with TRBJ1-1; possible D gene TRBD1, 5 bases. V lost 0 bases to trimming and J lost 0 bases, with 9 bases between them. The CDR3 is made up of 15 amino acids. CDR1 is SGHRS and CDR2 is YFSETQ in the germline V gene.

CDR3 nucleotide sequence: TGTGCCAGTAGTATGCCAACTCCGGGACTAGCGGGACTATTTGAGCAGTTCTTC. Translating gives CASSMPTPGLAGLFEQFF. The chain uses TRBV19 and TRBJ2-1; 13 positions agree with TRBD2. Germline CDR1 and CDR2: LNHDA and SQIVND (reference sequence). The length of the CDR3 is 18 residues. Unmatched junction bases numbered 14, after V lost 3 bases and J lost 9 bases.

The V and J genes are TRBV23-1 and TRBJ1-5; D is ambiguous. TRBV23-1 is sorted into the ORF group, with uncertain function. Trimming shortened V by 1 base and J by 8 bases, and 12 bases separated the two germline ends. The CDR3 is 14 amino acids. CDR3 DNA: TGCGCCAGCAGTCAATATAAGGATGCGGAGCCCCAGCATTTT. Translation gives CASSQYKDAEPQHF.

This clone was found once. The chain employs TRBV4-1 and TRBJ1-2; no clear D. With 2 bases removed from V and 0 bases from J, the gap between germline ends came to 10 bases. CDR1 is MGHRA, CDR2 YSYEKL, per germline. The CDR3 is made up of 15 amino acids. The CDR3 bases are TGCGCCAGCAGCCAACCCGACATGACTAACTATGGCTACACCTTC. Its translation is CASSQPDMTNYGYTF.

The chain links TRBV6-2 or TRBV6-3 to TRBJ2-4; TRBD1 matches at 7 bases. There are 14 residues in the CDR3. V gave up 6 bases and J gave up 7 bases; unmatched junction bases: 9. Germline CDR1 MNHEY, CDR2 SVGEGT. CDR3: CASSYTGAANIQYF. DNA of the CDR3: TGTGCCAGCAGCTATACAGGGGCGGCGAACATTCAGTACTTC.